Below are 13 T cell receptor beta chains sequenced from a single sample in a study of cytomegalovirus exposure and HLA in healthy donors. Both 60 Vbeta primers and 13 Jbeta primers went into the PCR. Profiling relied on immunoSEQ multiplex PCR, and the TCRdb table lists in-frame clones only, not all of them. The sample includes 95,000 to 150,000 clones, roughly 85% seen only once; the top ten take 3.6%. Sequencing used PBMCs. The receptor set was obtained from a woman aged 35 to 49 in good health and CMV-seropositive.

The CDR3 DNA follows: TGTGCCAGCAGTTTATGGGCGGGCTACTACGAGCAGTACTTC. It specifies CASSLWAGYYEQYF. The V and J genes are TRBV27 and TRBJ2-7; D is perhaps TRBD2 (5 bases). The CDR3 covers 14 residues. Per germline, CDR1 MNHEY and CDR2 SMNVEV (reference sequence). Deletions cut 1 base from V and 3 bases from J, with 10 bases between.

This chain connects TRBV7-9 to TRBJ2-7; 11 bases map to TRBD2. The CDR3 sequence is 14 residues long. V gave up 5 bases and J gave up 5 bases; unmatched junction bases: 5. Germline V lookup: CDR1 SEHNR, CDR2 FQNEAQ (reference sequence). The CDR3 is CASSRVTSGNEQYF. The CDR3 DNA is TGTGCCAGCAGCCGGGTGACTAGCGGGAACGAGCAGTACTTC. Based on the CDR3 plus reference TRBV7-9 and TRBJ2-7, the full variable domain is DTGVSQNPRHKITKRGQNVTFRCDPISEHNRLYWYRQTLGQGPEFLTYFQNEAQLEKSRLLSDRFSAERPKGSFSTLEIQRTEQGDSAMYLCASSRVTSGNEQYFGPGTRLTVT.

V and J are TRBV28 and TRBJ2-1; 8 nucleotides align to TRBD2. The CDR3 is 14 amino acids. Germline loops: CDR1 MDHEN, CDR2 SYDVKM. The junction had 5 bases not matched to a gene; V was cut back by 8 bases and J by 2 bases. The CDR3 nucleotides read TGTGCCAGCTCGGGACTAGGGACCTACAATGAGCAGTTCTTC. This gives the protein CASSGLGTYNEQFF.

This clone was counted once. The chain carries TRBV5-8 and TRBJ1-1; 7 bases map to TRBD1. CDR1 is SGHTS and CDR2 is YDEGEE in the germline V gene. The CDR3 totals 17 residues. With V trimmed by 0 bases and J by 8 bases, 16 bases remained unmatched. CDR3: CASSLVFSGTDIGEAFF. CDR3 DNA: TGTGCCAGCAGCTTGGTCTTTTCCGGGACAGATATTGGAGAAGCTTTCTTT.

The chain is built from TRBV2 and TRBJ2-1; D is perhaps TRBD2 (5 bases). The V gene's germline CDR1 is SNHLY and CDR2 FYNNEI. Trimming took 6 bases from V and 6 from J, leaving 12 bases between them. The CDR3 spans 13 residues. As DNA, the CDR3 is TGTGCCAGCAGGGGATACGGACTCAATGAGCAGTTCTTC. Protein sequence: CASRGYGLNEQFF.

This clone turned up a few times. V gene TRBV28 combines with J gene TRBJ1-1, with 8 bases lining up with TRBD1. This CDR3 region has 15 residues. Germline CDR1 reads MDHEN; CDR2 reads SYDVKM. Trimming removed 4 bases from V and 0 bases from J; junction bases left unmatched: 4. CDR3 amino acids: CASSSTGEVNTEAFF. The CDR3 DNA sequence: TGTGCCAGCAGTTCGACAGGGGAAGTGAACACTGAAGCTTTCTTT.

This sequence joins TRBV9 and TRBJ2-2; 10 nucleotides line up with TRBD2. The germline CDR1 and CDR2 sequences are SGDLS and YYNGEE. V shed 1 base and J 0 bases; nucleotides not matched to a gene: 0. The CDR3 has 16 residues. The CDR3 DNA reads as TGTGCCAGCAGCGTACTAGCGGGAGCGAACACCGGGGAGCTGTTTTTT. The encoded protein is CASSVLAGANTGELFF.

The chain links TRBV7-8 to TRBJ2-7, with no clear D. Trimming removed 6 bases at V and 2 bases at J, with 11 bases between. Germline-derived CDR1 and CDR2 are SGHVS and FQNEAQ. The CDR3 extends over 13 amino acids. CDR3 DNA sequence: TGTGCCAGCAGGATGGGCCAAGCCTACGAGCAGTACTTC. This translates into CASRMGQAYEQYF.

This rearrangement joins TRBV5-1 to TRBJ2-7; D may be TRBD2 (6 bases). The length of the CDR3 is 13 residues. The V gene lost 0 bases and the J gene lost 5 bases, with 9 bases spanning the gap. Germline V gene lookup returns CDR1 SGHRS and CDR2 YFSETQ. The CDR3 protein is CASSLVGEDEQYF. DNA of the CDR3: TGCGCCAGCAGCTTGGTGGGGGAGGACGAGCAGTACTTC. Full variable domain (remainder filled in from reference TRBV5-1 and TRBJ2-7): KAGVTQTPRYLIKTRGQQVTLSCSPISGHRSVSWYQQTPGQGLQFLFEYFSETQRNKGNFPGRFSGRQFSNSRSEMNVSTLELGDSALYLCASSLVGEDEQYFGPGTRLTVT.

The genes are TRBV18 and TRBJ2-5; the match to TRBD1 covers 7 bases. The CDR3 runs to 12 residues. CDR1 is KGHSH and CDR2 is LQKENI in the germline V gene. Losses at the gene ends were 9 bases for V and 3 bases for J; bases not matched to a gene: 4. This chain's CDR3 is CASSTGKETQYF. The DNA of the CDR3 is TGTGCCAGTTCGACAGGGAAAGAGACCCAGTACTTC.

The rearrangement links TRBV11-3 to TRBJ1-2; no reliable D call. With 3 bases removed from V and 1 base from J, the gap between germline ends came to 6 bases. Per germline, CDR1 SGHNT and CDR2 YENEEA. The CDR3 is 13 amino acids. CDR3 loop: CASSFSFNYGYTF. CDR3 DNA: TGTGCCAGCAGCTTTTCTTTTAACTATGGCTACACCTTC.

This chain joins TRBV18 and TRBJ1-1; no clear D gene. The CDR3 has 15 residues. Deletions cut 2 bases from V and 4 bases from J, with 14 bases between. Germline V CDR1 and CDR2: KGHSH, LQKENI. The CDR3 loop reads CASSPRWGSGTEAFF. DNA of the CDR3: TGTGCCAGCTCACCAAGATGGGGAAGCGGCACTGAAGCTTTCTTT.

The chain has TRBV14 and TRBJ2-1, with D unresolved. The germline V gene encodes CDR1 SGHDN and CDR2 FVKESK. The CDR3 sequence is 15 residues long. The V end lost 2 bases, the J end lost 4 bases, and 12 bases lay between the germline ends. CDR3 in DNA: TGTGCCAGCAGCCAAAGTACGGAGTCTTACAATGAGCAGTTCTTC. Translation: CASSQSTESYNEQFF.